These 5 T cell receptor beta chains were sequenced from one sample in a study of radiotherapy plus CTLA-4 blockade in lung cancer. Produced via immunoSEQ multiplex PCR; TCRdb's table is partial and in-frame only. Among about 49,000 clones, roughly 76% were seen once, and the ten largest hold over 8.5%. The material sequenced was peripheral blood, taken from a patient treated with radiotherapy plus ipilimumab. These receptors were taken from a human donor with non-small cell lung cancer who had stable disease on radiotherapy plus ipilimumab.

This sequence joins TRBV12-5 and TRBJ2-3; the match to TRBD2 covers 8 bases. The CDR3 has 19 amino acids. Looked up from germline, CDR1 is LGHNT and CDR2 is FRNRAP. J gave up 4 bases and V 0 bases, and 15 bases lay outside the gene matches. This CDR3 is CASGLVLSGGRNSADTQYF. The CDR3 coding sequence is TGTGCTAGTGGTTTGGTACTGAGCGGGGGTAGAAATAGTGCAGATACGCAGTATTTT.

The chain joins TRBV19 to TRBJ1-2; 9 bases are a match to TRBD1. The CDR3 contains 16 residues. Losses at the gene ends were 5 bases for V and 4 bases for J; bases not matched to a gene: 11. The germline gives CDR1 LNHDA, CDR2 SQIVND (reference sequence). As DNA, the CDR3 is TGTGCCAGTAGTCCTACTCCCGGGACAGGGCCCTATGGCTACACCTTC. This sequence encodes CASSPTPGTGPYGYTF.

CDR3 sequence: CASSISLPNTEAFF. The DNA of the CDR3 is TGTGCCAGTAGTATCTCACTGCCTAACACTGAAGCTTTCTTT. The chain joins TRBV19 to TRBJ1-1; D unresolved. The germline V gene has CDR1 LNHDA and CDR2 SQIVND (reference sequence). The ends were cut back, 3 bases at V and 2 bases at J, with 10 bases in the middle. This CDR3 spans 14 amino acids.

The chain couples TRBV4-1 to TRBJ2-2; D is perhaps TRBD2 (6 bases). V lost 4 bases and J lost 4, with 16 bases in between. Per the germline V gene, CDR1 is MGHRA and CDR2 is YSYEKL. CDR3 length equals 16 residues. CDR3 sequence (DNA): TGCGCCAGCAGCCTACCCCGGGACTCCTTCACCGGGGAGCTGTTTTTT. This translates into CASSLPRDSFTGELFF.

The chain joins TRBV5-4 to TRBJ1-1; D gene unclear. The V end was cut by 2 bases, the J end by 1 base, with 6 bases between. The CDR3 covers 13 residues. CDR1 and CDR2 from the germline V gene are SGHNT and YYREEE (reference sequence). The CDR3 nucleotides read TGTGCCAGCAGCTTCCAGGAGAACACTGAAGCTTTCTTT. Translating it yields CASSFQENTEAFF.